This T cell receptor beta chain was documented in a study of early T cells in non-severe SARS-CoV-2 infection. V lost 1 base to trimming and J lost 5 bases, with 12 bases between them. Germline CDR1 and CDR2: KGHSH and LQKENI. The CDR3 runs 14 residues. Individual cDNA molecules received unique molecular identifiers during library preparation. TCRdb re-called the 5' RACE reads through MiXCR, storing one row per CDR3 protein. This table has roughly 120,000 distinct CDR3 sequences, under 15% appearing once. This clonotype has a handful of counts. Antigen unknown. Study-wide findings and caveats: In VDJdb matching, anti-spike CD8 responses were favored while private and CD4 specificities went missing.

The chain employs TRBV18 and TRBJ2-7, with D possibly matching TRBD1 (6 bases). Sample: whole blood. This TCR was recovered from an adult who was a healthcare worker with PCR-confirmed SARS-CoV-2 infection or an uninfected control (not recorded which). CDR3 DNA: TGTGCCAGCTCACCACAGGCAGGGGCCAACGAGCAGTACTTC. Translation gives CASSPQAGANEQYF.